This T cell receptor (beta chain) was sequenced during a study of cytomegalovirus exposure and HLA in healthy donors. CDR1 and CDR2 (germline): MNHEY, SVGAGI. This CDR3 comprises 15 residues. V was pared by 7 bases and J by 11 bases, with 26 bases between. The method was immunoSEQ multiplex PCR; TCRdb's version includes in-frame clones alone and lacks a portion of them. The table records roughly 150,000 clones, roughly nine tenths of them present only once. The sequence came from a woman aged 25 to 45 in good health and CMV-seronegative. Specimen: PBMCs. This sequence joins TRBV6-5 and TRBJ1-1; D not resolved. CDR3 protein: CASTPFGSSKRQAFF. CDR3 DNA sequence: TGTGCCAGCACCCCGTTTGGGAGTTCGAAGCGGCAGGCTTTCTTT.